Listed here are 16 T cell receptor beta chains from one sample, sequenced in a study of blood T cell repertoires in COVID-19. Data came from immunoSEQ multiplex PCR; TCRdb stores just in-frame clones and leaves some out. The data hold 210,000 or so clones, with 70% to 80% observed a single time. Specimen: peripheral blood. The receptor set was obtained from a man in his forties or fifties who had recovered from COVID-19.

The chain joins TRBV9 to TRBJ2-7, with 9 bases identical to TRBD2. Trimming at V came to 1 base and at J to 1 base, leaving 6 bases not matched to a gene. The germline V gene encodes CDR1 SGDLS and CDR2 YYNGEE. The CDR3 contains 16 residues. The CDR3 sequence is CASSVSLREGSYEQYF. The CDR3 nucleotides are TGTGCCAGCAGCGTAAGTTTGCGGGAGGGTTCCTACGAGCAGTACTTC.

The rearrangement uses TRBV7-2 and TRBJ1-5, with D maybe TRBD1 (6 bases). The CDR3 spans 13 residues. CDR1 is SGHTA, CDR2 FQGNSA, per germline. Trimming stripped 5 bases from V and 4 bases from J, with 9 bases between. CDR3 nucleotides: TGTGCCAGCAGCAAGGACAGAAATCAGCCCCAGCATTTT. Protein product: CASSKDRNQPQHF. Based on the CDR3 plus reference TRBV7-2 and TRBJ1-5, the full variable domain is GAGVSQSPSNKVTEKGKDVELRCDPISGHTALYWYRQSLGQGLEFLIYFQGNSAPDKSGLPSDRFSAERTGGSVSTLTIQRTQQEDSAVYLCASSKDRNQPQHFGDGTRLSIL.

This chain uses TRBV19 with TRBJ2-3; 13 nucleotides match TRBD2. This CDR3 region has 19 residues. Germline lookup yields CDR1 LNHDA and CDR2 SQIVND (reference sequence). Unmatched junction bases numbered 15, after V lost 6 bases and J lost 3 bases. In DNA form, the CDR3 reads TGTGCCAGTAGCCAGTCAACTAGCGGGAGGGCCTTAAGAACAGATACGCAGTATTTT. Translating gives CASSQSTSGRALRTDTQYF.

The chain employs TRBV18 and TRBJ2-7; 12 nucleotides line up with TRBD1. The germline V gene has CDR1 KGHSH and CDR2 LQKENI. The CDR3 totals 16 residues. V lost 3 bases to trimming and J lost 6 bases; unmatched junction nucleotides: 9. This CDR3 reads CASSPYPGTGGVEQYF. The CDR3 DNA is TGTGCCAGCTCACCGTACCCCGGGACAGGGGGCGTCGAGCAGTACTTC.

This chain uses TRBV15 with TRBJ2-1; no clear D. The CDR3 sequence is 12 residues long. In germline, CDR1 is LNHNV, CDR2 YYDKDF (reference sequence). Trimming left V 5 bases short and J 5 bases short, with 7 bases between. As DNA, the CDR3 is TGTGCCACCAGCCGCGTTCACAATGAGCAGTTCTTC. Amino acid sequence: CATSRVHNEQFF.

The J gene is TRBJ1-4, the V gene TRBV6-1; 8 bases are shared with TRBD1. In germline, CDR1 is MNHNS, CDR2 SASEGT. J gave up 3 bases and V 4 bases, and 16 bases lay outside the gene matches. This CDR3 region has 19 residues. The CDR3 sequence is CASSGSGTGGGRPNEKLFF. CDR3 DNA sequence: TGTGCCAGCAGTGGCTCCGGGACAGGTGGGGGGAGGCCTAATGAAAAACTGTTTTTT.

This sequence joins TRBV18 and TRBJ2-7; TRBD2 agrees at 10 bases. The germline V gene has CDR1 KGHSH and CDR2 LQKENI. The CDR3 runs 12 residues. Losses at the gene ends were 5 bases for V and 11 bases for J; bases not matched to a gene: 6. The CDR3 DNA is TGTGCCAGCTCAAGTTCTACTAGCGGGAAGTACTTC. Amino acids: CASSSSTSGKYF.

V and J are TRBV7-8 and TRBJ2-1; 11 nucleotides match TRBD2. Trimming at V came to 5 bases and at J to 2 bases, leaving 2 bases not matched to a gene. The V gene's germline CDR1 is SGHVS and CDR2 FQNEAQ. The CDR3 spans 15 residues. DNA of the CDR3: TGTGCCAGCAGCACGGGACTAGCGGCCTACAATGAGCAGTTCTTC. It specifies CASSTGLAAYNEQFF.

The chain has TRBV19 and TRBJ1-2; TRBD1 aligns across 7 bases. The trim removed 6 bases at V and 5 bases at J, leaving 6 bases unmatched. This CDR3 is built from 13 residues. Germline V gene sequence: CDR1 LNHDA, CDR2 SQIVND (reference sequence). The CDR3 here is CASRYGGQYGYTF. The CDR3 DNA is TGTGCCAGTAGATACGGGGGACAGTATGGCTACACCTTC.

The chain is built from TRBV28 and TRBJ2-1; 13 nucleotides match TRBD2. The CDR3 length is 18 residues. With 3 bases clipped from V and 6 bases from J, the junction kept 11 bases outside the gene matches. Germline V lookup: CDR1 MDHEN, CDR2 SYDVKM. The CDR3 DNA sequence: TGTGCCAGCAGTTTCCCAATCTCACTAGCGGGAGGGTTCAATGAGCAGTTCTTC. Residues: CASSFPISLAGGFNEQFF.

CDR3 bases: TGTGCCAGTAGCACCCAGGTCATGAACACTGAAGCTTTCTTT. Amino acids: CASSTQVMNTEAFF. The V call is TRBV19, the J call TRBJ1-1; D is undetermined. Germline CDR1 reads LNHDA; CDR2 reads SQIVND (reference sequence). V lost 6 bases, J lost 0 bases, and 11 bases lay in between. The CDR3 is 14 residues long.

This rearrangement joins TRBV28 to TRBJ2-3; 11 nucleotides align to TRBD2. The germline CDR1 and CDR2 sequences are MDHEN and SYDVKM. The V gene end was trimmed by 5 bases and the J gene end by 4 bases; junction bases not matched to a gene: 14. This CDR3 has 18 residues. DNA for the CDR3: TGTGCCAGCAGTACCCCTTATTCCACTAGCGGGAGCTCAGATACGCAGTATTTT. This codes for CASSTPYSTSGSSDTQYF.

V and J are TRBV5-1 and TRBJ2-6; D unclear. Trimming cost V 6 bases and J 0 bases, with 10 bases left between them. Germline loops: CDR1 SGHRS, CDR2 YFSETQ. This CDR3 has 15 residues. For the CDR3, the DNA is TGCGCCAGCACCAAAGTACTCTCTGGGGCCAACGTCCTGACTTTC. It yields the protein CASTKVLSGANVLTF.

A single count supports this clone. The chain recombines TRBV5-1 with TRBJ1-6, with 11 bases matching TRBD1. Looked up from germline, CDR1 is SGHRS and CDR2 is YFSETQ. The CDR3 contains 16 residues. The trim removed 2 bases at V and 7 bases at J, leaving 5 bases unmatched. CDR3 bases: TGCGCCAGCAGCTTCCGGGACAGGGGGTCAAATTCACCCCTCCACTTT. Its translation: CASSFRDRGSNSPLHF.

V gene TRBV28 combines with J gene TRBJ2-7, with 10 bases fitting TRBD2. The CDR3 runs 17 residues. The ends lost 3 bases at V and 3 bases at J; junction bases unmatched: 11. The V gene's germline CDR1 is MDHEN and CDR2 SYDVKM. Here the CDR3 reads CASSFTIAGGRVYEQYF. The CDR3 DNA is TGTGCCAGCAGTTTCACCATAGCGGGAGGTCGGGTCTACGAGCAGTACTTC.

CDR3 loop: CASSPLLAEETQYF. The CDR3 DNA reads TGTGCCAGCAGTCCATTACTAGCGGAAGAAACGCAGTATTTT. V and J are TRBV2 and TRBJ2-3; 8 bases are shared with TRBD2. The junction had 10 bases not matched to a gene; V was cut back by 5 bases and J by 9 bases. The CDR3 extends over 14 amino acids. Germline V gene lookup returns CDR1 SNHLY and CDR2 FYNNEI.